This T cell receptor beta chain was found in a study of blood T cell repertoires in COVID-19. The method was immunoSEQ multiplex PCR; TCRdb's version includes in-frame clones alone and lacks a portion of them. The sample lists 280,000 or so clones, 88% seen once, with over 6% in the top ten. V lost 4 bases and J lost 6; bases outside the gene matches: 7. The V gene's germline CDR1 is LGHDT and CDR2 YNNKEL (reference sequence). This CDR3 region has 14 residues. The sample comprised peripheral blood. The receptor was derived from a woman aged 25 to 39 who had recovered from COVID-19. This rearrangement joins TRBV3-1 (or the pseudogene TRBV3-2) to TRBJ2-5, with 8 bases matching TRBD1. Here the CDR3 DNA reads TGTGCCAGCAGCCCCTCGAGCAGGGGGCAGACCCAGTACTTC. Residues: CASSPSSRGQTQYF.